The T cell receptor beta chain described here comes from a study of long-term antiretroviral therapy in people with HIV. The germline V gene encodes CDR1 SGHRS and CDR2 YFSETQ. This CDR3 comprises 15 residues. V lost 4 bases, J lost 10 bases, and 21 bases lay in between. Investigators performed immunoSEQ version v3.0 at survey level. What sequencing targeted per sample was about 35,000-55,000 T-cell genomes. Using immunoSEQ multiplex PCR, the repertoire was profiled, and TCRdb retains in-frame clones only, with some absent. The table has 19,000 or so clones, around 80% seen once. For this clone: Its cognate antigen is unknown.

Study-wide findings and caveats: Among HIV repertoires, CDR3 length ranges were narrower than those of controls. Clones expanded before ART dominated the repertoire at all time points.

The TCR comes from a man aged 50 or older with HIV. This sequence joins TRBV5-1 and TRBJ2-1; a possible D gene is TRBD2 (5 bases). The sample here was unsorted PBMCs, taken 2.2 years after starting antiretroviral therapy. CDR3 in DNA: TGCGCCAGCAGCACCTGGTTAGTTGAAACGGGGGAGCAGTTCTTC. Translated: CASSTWLVETGEQFF.